A single sample gave rise to the 7 T cell receptor beta chains below, sequenced in a study of read filtering for tumor transcriptome and immune sequencing. From about 400 ng of RNA, a library with molecular barcoded alpha/delta and beta/gamma adaptors was made. TCRdb re-analysed the reads in MiXCR, keeping a single row per CDR3 protein. The sample shows about 62,000 distinct CDR3 sequences, roughly 18% of them seen only once. The source material was a population of CD138-negative cells sorted from bone marrow. The receptor set was obtained from a donor aged 40 or older with multiple myeloma.

V gene TRBV6-5 combines with J gene TRBJ1-3; D is undetermined. The germline V gene encodes CDR1 MNHEY and CDR2 SVGAGI. Trimming shortened V by 3 bases and J by 2 bases, and 8 bases separated the two germline ends. The CDR3 is 14 residues long. This chain's CDR3 is CASSYPVAGNTIYF. As DNA, the CDR3 is TGTGCCAGCAGTTATCCCGTAGCTGGAAACACCATATATTTT.

This clonotype was seen many times. The chain is built from TRBV20-1 and TRBJ2-7; 9 nucleotides align to TRBD1. V trimming: 0 bases; J trimming: 2 bases; junction bases outside the gene matches: 5. The CDR3 sequence is 15 residues long. CDR1 is DFQATT and CDR2 is SNEGSKA in the germline V gene (reference sequence). The CDR3 DNA reads as TGCAGTGCTAGAGATCTGGGACAGGGTCCCTACGAGCAGTACTTC. Amino acids: CSARDLGQGPYEQYF.

To note about this clonotype: A read error is possible here, since a much larger clone lies one base away. J is TRBJ1-2 and V is TRBV28, with D perhaps matching TRBD1 (5 bases). The V gene lost 5 bases and the J gene lost 6 bases, with 19 bases spanning the gap. The CDR3 is made up of 15 amino acids. The V gene's germline CDR1 is MDHEN and CDR2 SYDVKM. In DNA, the CDR3 is TGTGCCAGCAGTCAAACCGACAGTGTTCGGCATGGCTACACCTTC. Translating gives CASSQTDSVRHGYTF.

This clonotype was observed a few times. This chain uses TRBV23-1 with TRBJ1-6; maybe TRBD1 (5 bases). TRBV23-1 is flagged as an ORF with uncertain function. CDR3 length: 15 residues. Trimming took off 6 bases at V and 7 bases at J, with 16 bases between the two ends. The CDR3 region is CASSQESGPNSPLHF. CDR3 DNA: TGCGCCAGCAGCCAAGAGTCAGGGCCCAATTCACCCCTCCACTTT.

With respect to this clonotype: One base away lies a much larger clone, so this may be a sequencing read error. J is TRBJ2-1 and V is TRBV5-4; the D gene is possibly TRBD2 (6 bases). The CDR3 loop spans 11 amino acids. With 10 bases removed from V and 9 bases from J, the gap between germline ends came to 14 bases. Per the germline V gene, CDR1 is SGHNT and CDR2 is YYREEE (reference sequence). As DNA, the CDR3 is TGTGCCGGCGGGGCCTACGGTGAGCAGTTCTTC. It translates to CAGGAYGEQFF.

This clonotype was picked up one time. This could be a read error, since a much larger clone is one nucleotide away. The chain is built from TRBV4-1 and TRBJ1-4; TRBD1 matches 7 bases. This CDR3 has 15 residues. The V and J ends lost 0 bases and 5 bases, in that order; junction bases with no gene match: 3. Germline CDR1 reads MGHRA; CDR2 reads YSYEKL. This CDR3 is CASSQEPGGNEKLFF. CDR3 sequence (DNA): TGCGCCAGCAGCCAAGAACCAGGGGGGAATGAAAAACTGTTTTTT.

The CDR3: CASSLGRVGGAFF. The CDR3 DNA is TGTGCCAGCAGCTTAGGCCGAGTAGGGGGAGCTTTCTTT. The gene calls are TRBV11-2 and TRBJ1-1; maybe TRBD1 (6 bases). From germline, CDR1 is SGHAT and CDR2 FQNNGV. The V and J ends lost 1 base and 10 bases respectively, with 13 bases between them. The CDR3 length is 13 residues.